This T cell receptor beta chain was observed in a study of blood T cell repertoires in COVID-19. Looking at the study overall: Whether acute or convalescent, the COVID-19 samples came from the United States, Italy and Spain.

CDR1 is SGHRS and CDR2 is YFSETQ in the germline V gene. This CDR3 spans 15 amino acids. V was clipped by 0 bases and J by 10 bases; unmatched bases: 12. Original analysis: The assay estimated nucleated cells by amplifying reference gene primers. Clones were read by immunoSEQ multiplex PCR, and TCRdb kept only the in-frame ones, dropping some. V, J and clone size derive from that table, while D and trimming were established from the DNA sequence. Of approximately 70,000 clones listed, roughly 82% are singletons. Input material: peripheral blood. The TCR was taken from a human donor in a cohort sampled during active COVID-19. V and J are TRBV5-1 and TRBJ1-2; 7 bases fit TRBD1. DNA for the CDR3: TGCGCCAGCAGCTTGGAAACGACAGGGTCCGGGCCCTACACCTTC. This translates into CASSLETTGSGPYTF.